These 2 T cell receptor beta chains were sequenced from one sample in a study of technical replicates of blood from a few donors. Produced via immunoSEQ multiplex PCR; TCRdb's table is partial and in-frame only. Here the sample spans 91,000 or so clones, about 95% being singletons. Sequencing was carried out using T cells isolated from PBMCs. These receptors all stem from a human donor in good health.

The chain joins TRBV9 to TRBJ2-7, with D unresolved. The ends were cut back, 3 bases at V and 1 base at J, with 8 bases in the middle. The CDR3 is made up of 13 amino acids. The germline V gene has CDR1 SGDLS and CDR2 YYNGEE. The CDR3 loop is CASSGGRSYEQYF. CDR3 nucleotide sequence: TGTGCCAGCAGCGGTGGCAGATCCTACGAGCAGTACTTC.

The genes are TRBV7-9 and TRBJ1-2; unclear D gene. CDR3 length: 10 amino acids. Germline V lookup: CDR1 SEHNR, CDR2 FQNEAQ (reference sequence). The germline V and J ends were trimmed by 8 bases and 4 bases, with 5 bases remaining between them. CDR3 in amino acids: CASEVYGYTF. For the CDR3, the DNA is TGTGCCAGCGAGGTCTATGGCTACACCTTC.